This TCR beta chain was sequenced for a study of breast tumors, draining lymph nodes, adjacent tissues. A single record per CDR3 protein comes from TCRdb applying MiXCR to the multiplex PCR reads. The sample has 140,000 to 150,000 distinct CDR3 sequences; about 31% are singletons. Axillary draining lymph nodes of breast cancer patients supplied the node samples. Overall study findings and caveats: Tumors had less TCR diversity than lymph nodes, more than nontumor tissue.

Concerning this clonotype itself: Its antigen is not known.

The CDR3 has 13 residues. The germline gives CDR1 MNHEY, CDR2 SVGAGI. V lost 5 bases, J lost 8 bases, and 13 bases lay in between. This rearrangement joins TRBV6-5 to TRBJ2-1, with TRBD1 as a possible D gene (6 bases). The sequencing sample was made of axillary lymph node tissue. The clonotype was recovered from a female donor with breast cancer. Some clones in this sample may be carry-over from other donors' samples. The chain's CDR3 is CASSHRPGDEQFF. DNA of the CDR3: TGTGCCAGCAGTCACCGTCCAGGGGATGAGCAGTTCTTC.